These T cell receptor beta chains were read from a single sample in a study of cytomegalovirus exposure and HLA in healthy donors. Sequencing was performed with immunoSEQ multiplex PCR; in TCRdb, only in-frame clones are kept and a portion is missing. The repertoire includes some 190,000 clones, over 70% of them detected once, and 1.6% sits in the top ten. Sequences were obtained from PBMCs. Every receptor here comes from a young woman in good health and CMV-seronegative. Each CDR3 is given with its conserved first and last residue. Each record gives: clone size, V gene, D gene, J gene, CDR3 protein, CDR3 DNA. The D gene is left open where the match is weak. Part of the rows lack a size; the others show once, few, many or a class for expanded clones.

clone size: -; V gene: TRBV28; D gene: TRBD1; J gene: TRBJ1-1; CDR3 protein: CASTRTGAERAFF; CDR3 DNA: TGTGCCAGCACCAGGACAGGGGCTGAGAGAGCTTTCTTT
clone size: -; V gene: TRBV7-9; D gene: -; J gene: TRBJ2-2; CDR3 protein: CASSLAPLANTGELFF; CDR3 DNA: TGTGCCAGCAGCTTAGCCCCCCTAGCGAACACCGGGGAGCTGTTTTTT
clone size: -; V gene: TRBV4-2; D gene: TRBD1; J gene: TRBJ2-1; CDR3 protein: CASSQDWRGQGRSNEQFF; CDR3 DNA: TGTGCCAGCAGCCAAGATTGGCGGGGACAGGGGAGATCCAATGAGCAGTTCTTC
clone size: -; V gene: TRBV28; D gene: -; J gene: TRBJ1-4; CDR3 protein: CASSLGGRSGKLFF; CDR3 DNA: TGTGCCAGCAGTTTAGGCGGCAGAAGTGGAAAACTGTTTTTT
clone size: -; V gene: TRBV30; D gene: -; J gene: TRBJ1-2; CDR3 protein: CAWTIKRTPLWGYTF; CDR3 DNA: TGTGCCTGGACAATTAAGAGGACTCCCCTCTGGGGCTACACCTTC
clone size: -; V gene: TRBV4-1; D gene: -; J gene: TRBJ1-5; CDR3 protein: CASSPTGLDNQPQHF; CDR3 DNA: TGCGCCAGCAGCCCAACAGGGTTGGATAATCAGCCCCAGCATTTT
clone size: -; V gene: TRBV4-2; D gene: -; J gene: TRBJ1-5; CDR3 protein: CASSQDLLQPQHF; CDR3 DNA: TGTGCCAGCAGCCAAGACCTATTGCAGCCCCAGCATTTT
clone size: -; V gene: TRBV27; D gene: -; J gene: TRBJ2-7; CDR3 protein: CASPYPRQACYEQYF; CDR3 DNA: TGTGCCAGCCCGTACCCGCGACAGGCATGCTACGAGCAGTACTTC
clone size: -; V gene: TRBV9; D gene: -; J gene: TRBJ2-3; CDR3 protein: CASTLGGVGTDTQYF; CDR3 DNA: TGTGCCAGCACCTTAGGAGGGGTGGGCACAGATACGCAGTATTTT
clone size: -; V gene: TRBV28; D gene: TRBD2; J gene: TRBJ2-3; CDR3 protein: CASTLLAGTTQYF; CDR3 DNA: TGTGCCAGCACCCTTCTAGCGGGGACTACGCAGTATTTT
clone size: -; V gene: TRBV6-5; D gene: -; J gene: TRBJ2-7; CDR3 protein: CASSYTSLGASYEQYF; CDR3 DNA: TGTGCCAGCAGTTACACGAGCTTAGGGGCAAGCTACGAGCAGTACTTC
clone size: once; V gene: TRBV19; D gene: -; J gene: TRBJ2-3; CDR3 protein: CASTSMGSGTDTQYF; CDR3 DNA: TGTGCCAGTACCTCCATGGGCTCGGGCACAGATACGCAGTATTTT
clone size: few; V gene: TRBV4-2; D gene: TRBD1; J gene: TRBJ2-1; CDR3 protein: CASRDSDRGSYNEQFF; CDR3 DNA: TGTGCCAGCAGGGACTCGGACAGGGGATCCTACAATGAGCAGTTCTTC
clone size: -; V gene: TRBV11-2; D gene: -; J gene: TRBJ2-7; CDR3 protein: CASSLRDFQYF; CDR3 DNA: TGTGCCAGCAGCTTAAGGGACTTCCAGTACTTC
clone size: -; V gene: TRBV6-1; D gene: -; J gene: TRBJ1-5; CDR3 protein: CASISRGFSNQPQHF; CDR3 DNA: TGTGCCAGCATTAGTAGGGGATTTAGCAATCAGCCCCAGCATTTT
clone size: -; V gene: TRBV19; D gene: -; J gene: TRBJ1-4; CDR3 protein: CASSPGIGGAFYEKLFF; CDR3 DNA: TGTGCCAGTAGTCCCGGGATCGGGGGGGCTTTTTATGAAAAACTGTTTTTT
clone size: -; V gene: TRBV16; D gene: -; J gene: TRBJ1-3; CDR3 protein: CASRGLGSGNTIYF; CDR3 DNA: TGTGCCAGCAGAGGACTGGGATCTGGAAACACCATATATTTT
clone size: -; V gene: TRBV19; D gene: TRBD1; J gene: TRBJ1-6; CDR3 protein: CASSRTGGDSPLHF; CDR3 DNA: TGTGCCAGTAGTAGGACAGGGGGCGATTCACCCCTCCACTTT
clone size: -; V gene: TRBV6-6; D gene: -; J gene: TRBJ1-1; CDR3 protein: CASSYARVENTEAFF; CDR3 DNA: TGTGCCAGCAGTTACGCCAGGGTGGAGAACACTGAAGCTTTCTTT
clone size: -; V gene: TRBV13; D gene: TRBD1; J gene: TRBJ2-1; CDR3 protein: CASSLSGQGPYNEQFF; CDR3 DNA: TGTGCCAGCAGCTTAAGCGGACAGGGTCCCTACAATGAGCAGTTCTTC
clone size: -; V gene: TRBV6-1; D gene: TRBD2; J gene: TRBJ2-2; CDR3 protein: CASQGLAANTGELFF; CDR3 DNA: TGTGCCAGCCAGGGACTAGCGGCGAACACCGGGGAGCTGTTTTTT
clone size: -; V gene: TRBV7-9; D gene: -; J gene: TRBJ2-7; CDR3 protein: CASSFIHEQYF; CDR3 DNA: TGTGCCAGCAGCTTTATCCACGAGCAGTACTTC
clone size: -; V gene: TRBV27; D gene: TRBD2; J gene: TRBJ2-7; CDR3 protein: CASSSRFVGTSATYEQYF; CDR3 DNA: TGTGCCAGCAGTTCCCGTTTTGTGGGGACTAGCGCTACCTACGAGCAGTACTTC
clone size: -; V gene: TRBV5-1; D gene: TRBD2; J gene: TRBJ2-5; CDR3 protein: CASSLARSSGQETQYF; CDR3 DNA: TGCGCCAGCAGCTTGGCCCGGTCTAGCGGACAAGAGACCCAGTACTTC
clone size: -; V gene: TRBV7-9; D gene: -; J gene: TRBJ2-3; CDR3 protein: CASSEGDTQGDTQYF; CDR3 DNA: TGTGCCAGCAGCGAAGGGGATACGCAGGGAGATACGCAGTATTTT
clone size: -; V gene: TRBV28; D gene: TRBD1; J gene: TRBJ1-4; CDR3 protein: CASSFPHRGSEKLFF; CDR3 DNA: TGTGCCAGCAGTTTCCCACACAGGGGGAGTGAAAAACTGTTTTTT
clone size: -; V gene: TRBV29-1; D gene: TRBD1; J gene: TRBJ2-7; CDR3 protein: CSATTGGLEQYF; CDR3 DNA: TGCAGCGCGACGACAGGGGGCCTGGAGCAGTACTTC
clone size: -; V gene: TRBV6-1; D gene: TRBD1; J gene: TRBJ2-5; CDR3 protein: CASSGTGWYQETQYF; CDR3 DNA: TGTGCCAGCAGCGGGACAGGGTGGTACCAAGAGACCCAGTACTTC
clone size: -; V gene: TRBV12-2; D gene: -; J gene: TRBJ1-5; CDR3 protein: CASRSGFNSNQPQHF; CDR3 DNA: TGTGCAAGTCGCTCCGGTTTTAATAGCAATCAGCCCCAGCATTTT
clone size: -; V gene: TRBV7-9; D gene: TRBD2; J gene: TRBJ2-1; CDR3 protein: CASSGRDFYNEQFF; CDR3 DNA: TGTGCCAGCAGCGGGAGGGACTTTTACAATGAGCAGTTCTTC
clone size: -; V gene: TRBV19; D gene: TRBD2; J gene: TRBJ2-3; CDR3 protein: CATRQVAGGGDTQYF; CDR3 DNA: TGTGCCACCCGGCAAGTAGCGGGAGGAGGAGATACGCAGTATTTT
clone size: -; V gene: TRBV29-1; D gene: -; J gene: TRBJ2-3; CDR3 protein: CSVVRLISTDTQYF; CDR3 DNA: TGCAGCGTTGTGAGGCTTATTAGCACAGATACGCAGTATTTT
clone size: -; V gene: TRBV4-3; D gene: TRBD2; J gene: TRBJ2-7; CDR3 protein: CASSQDGTSGTEQYF; CDR3 DNA: TGCGCCAGCAGCCAAGACGGGACTAGCGGGACCGAGCAGTACTTC
clone size: -; V gene: TRBV6-6; D gene: -; J gene: TRBJ2-3; CDR3 protein: CASSQRGSMADTQYF; CDR3 DNA: TGTGCCAGCAGTCAAAGGGGTAGTATGGCAGATACGCAGTATTTT
clone size: -; V gene: TRBV7-8; D gene: -; J gene: TRBJ2-1; CDR3 protein: CASSQRGLLYEQFF; CDR3 DNA: TGTGCCAGCAGCCAACGTGGGCTACTCTATGAGCAGTTCTTC
clone size: -; V gene: TRBV7-3; D gene: -; J gene: TRBJ2-7; CDR3 protein: CASSGGASGGEQYF; CDR3 DNA: TGTGCCAGCAGCGGAGGGGCTAGTGGTGGCGAGCAGTACTTC
clone size: -; V gene: TRBV20-1; D gene: TRBD1; J gene: TRBJ1-4; CDR3 protein: CSARTGAEVVF; CDR3 DNA: TGCAGTGCTAGAACAGGGGCTGAGGTAGTTTTT
clone size: -; V gene: TRBV2; D gene: -; J gene: TRBJ2-5; CDR3 protein: CASITQQETQYF; CDR3 DNA: TGTGCCAGCATCACACAGCAAGAGACCCAGTACTTC
clone size: -; V gene: TRBV5-1; D gene: TRBD2; J gene: TRBJ2-7; CDR3 protein: CASSLAGLAGEQYF; CDR3 DNA: TGCGCCAGCAGCTTGGCCGGACTAGCAGGCGAGCAGTACTTC
clone size: -; V gene: TRBV7-2; D gene: -; J gene: TRBJ1-6; CDR3 protein: CASSSFSRNSPLHF; CDR3 DNA: TGTGCCAGCAGCTCTTTTTCCCGTAATTCACCCCTCCACTTT
clone size: once; V gene: TRBV7-3; D gene: -; J gene: TRBJ1-1; CDR3 protein: CASSAVGRGITEAFF; CDR3 DNA: TGTGCCAGCAGCGCCGTAGGGCGCGGGATTACTGAAGCTTTCTTT
clone size: few; V gene: TRBV5-6; D gene: -; J gene: TRBJ1-4; CDR3 protein: CASSQRNREEKLFF; CDR3 DNA: TGTGCCAGCAGCCAGAGAAACAGGGAGGAAAAACTGTTTTTT
clone size: few; V gene: TRBV4-1; D gene: -; J gene: TRBJ1-1; CDR3 protein: CATVGGEMGTEAFF; CDR3 DNA: TGCGCCACCGTAGGGGGGGAAATGGGTACTGAAGCTTTCTTT
clone size: few; V gene: TRBV30; D gene: -; J gene: TRBJ1-1; CDR3 protein: CAWSLDTEFMNTEAFF; CDR3 DNA: TGTGCCTGGAGTCTCGACACGGAATTCATGAACACTGAAGCTTTCTTT
clone size: -; V gene: TRBV5-8; D gene: -; J gene: TRBJ1-2; CDR3 protein: CASRRRDNLNYGYTF; CDR3 DNA: TGTGCCAGCAGAAGACGGGACAATCTTAACTATGGCTACACCTTC
clone size: -; V gene: TRBV18; D gene: -; J gene: TRBJ1-2; CDR3 protein: CASSPLQGINYGYTF; CDR3 DNA: TGTGCCAGCTCACCATTACAGGGCATAAACTATGGCTACACCTTC
clone size: -; V gene: TRBV6-1; D gene: -; J gene: TRBJ1-3; CDR3 protein: CASSEGHAGNTIYF; CDR3 DNA: TGTGCCAGCAGTGAGGGGCATGCCGGAAACACCATATATTTT
clone size: -; V gene: TRBV5-8; D gene: TRBD2; J gene: TRBJ2-3; CDR3 protein: CASSFGLADTQYF; CDR3 DNA: TGTGCCAGCAGCTTTGGACTAGCGGATACGCAGTATTTT
clone size: once; V gene: TRBV6-5; D gene: TRBD1; J gene: TRBJ1-1; CDR3 protein: CASRNRQGLGTEAFF; CDR3 DNA: TGTGCCAGCAGGAACCGACAGGGCCTGGGGACTGAAGCTTTCTTT
clone size: -; V gene: TRBV28; D gene: -; J gene: TRBJ1-1; CDR3 protein: CASSFSGTTTEAFF; CDR3 DNA: TGTGCCAGCAGTTTTTCCGGGACAACCACTGAAGCTTTCTTT
clone size: -; V gene: TRBV5-1; D gene: TRBD1; J gene: TRBJ1-1; CDR3 protein: CASRSGGDTEAFF; CDR3 DNA: TGCGCCAGCCGCTCAGGGGGCGACACTGAAGCTTTCTTT
clone size: -; V gene: TRBV19; D gene: -; J gene: TRBJ1-5; CDR3 protein: CASGKGQGNQPQHF; CDR3 DNA: TGTGCCAGTGGAAAAGGGCAGGGGAATCAGCCCCAGCATTTT
clone size: -; V gene: TRBV7-9; D gene: -; J gene: TRBJ1-4; CDR3 protein: CASSVQQGTNEKLFF; CDR3 DNA: TGTGCCAGCAGCGTCCAACAGGGAACTAATGAAAAACTGTTTTTT
clone size: -; V gene: TRBV27; D gene: -; J gene: TRBJ1-2; CDR3 protein: CASSALGQNYGYTF; CDR3 DNA: TGTGCCAGCAGCGCCCTTGGGCAAAACTATGGCTACACCTTC
clone size: -; V gene: TRBV25-1; D gene: TRBD1; J gene: TRBJ2-7; CDR3 protein: CASSEYRTPGQGGEQQYF; CDR3 DNA: TGTGCCAGCAGTGAATATCGGACCCCGGGACAGGGTGGGGAACAGCAGTACTTC
clone size: -; V gene: TRBV28; D gene: -; J gene: TRBJ1-3; CDR3 protein: CASSSPDGGSGNTIYF; CDR3 DNA: TGTGCCAGCAGTTCCCCTGACGGAGGCTCTGGAAACACCATATATTTT
clone size: -; V gene: TRBV6-1; D gene: TRBD2; J gene: TRBJ2-5; CDR3 protein: CASSKTSGRGETQYF; CDR3 DNA: TGTGCCAGCAGTAAGACTAGCGGGAGAGGGGAGACCCAGTACTTC
clone size: few; V gene: TRBV6-5; D gene: -; J gene: TRBJ2-1; CDR3 protein: CASRGRGARDEQFF; CDR3 DNA: TGTGCCAGCAGAGGTCGGGGGGCGCGGGATGAGCAGTTCTTC
clone size: few; V gene: TRBV7-2; D gene: -; J gene: TRBJ1-5; CDR3 protein: CASSPTGNQPQHF; CDR3 DNA: TGTGCCAGCAGCCCGACAGGCAATCAGCCCCAGCATTTT